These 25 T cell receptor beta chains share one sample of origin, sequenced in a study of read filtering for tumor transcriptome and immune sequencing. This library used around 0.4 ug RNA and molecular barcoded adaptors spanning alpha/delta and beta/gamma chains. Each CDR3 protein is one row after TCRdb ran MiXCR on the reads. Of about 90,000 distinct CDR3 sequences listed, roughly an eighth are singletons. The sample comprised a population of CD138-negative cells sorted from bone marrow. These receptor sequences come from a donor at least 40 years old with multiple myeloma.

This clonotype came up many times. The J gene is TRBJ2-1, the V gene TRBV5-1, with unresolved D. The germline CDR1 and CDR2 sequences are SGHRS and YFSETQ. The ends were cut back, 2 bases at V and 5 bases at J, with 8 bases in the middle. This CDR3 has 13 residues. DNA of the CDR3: TGCGCCAGCAGCTTAGGAGATAACAATGAGCAGTTCTTC. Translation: CASSLGDNNEQFF.

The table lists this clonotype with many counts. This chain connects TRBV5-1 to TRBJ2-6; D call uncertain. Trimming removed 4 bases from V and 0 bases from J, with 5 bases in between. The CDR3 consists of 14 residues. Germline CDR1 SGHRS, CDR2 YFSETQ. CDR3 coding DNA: TGCGCCAGCAGCCCAGACTCTGGGGCCAACGTCCTGACTTTC. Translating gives CASSPDSGANVLTF.

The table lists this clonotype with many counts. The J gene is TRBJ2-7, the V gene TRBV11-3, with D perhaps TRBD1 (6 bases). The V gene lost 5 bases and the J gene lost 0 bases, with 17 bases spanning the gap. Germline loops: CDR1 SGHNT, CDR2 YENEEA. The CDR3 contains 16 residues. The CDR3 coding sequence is TGTGCCAGCAGCGAATCCGGGACATTCTACTCCTACGAGCAGTACTTC. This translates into CASSESGTFYSYEQYF.

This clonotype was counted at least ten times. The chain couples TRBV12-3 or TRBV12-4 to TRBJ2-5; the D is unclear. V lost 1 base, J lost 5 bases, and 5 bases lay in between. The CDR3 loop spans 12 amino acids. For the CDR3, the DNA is TGTGCCAGCAGTTTAGAGACGGAGACCCAGTACTTC. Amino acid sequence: CASSLETETQYF.

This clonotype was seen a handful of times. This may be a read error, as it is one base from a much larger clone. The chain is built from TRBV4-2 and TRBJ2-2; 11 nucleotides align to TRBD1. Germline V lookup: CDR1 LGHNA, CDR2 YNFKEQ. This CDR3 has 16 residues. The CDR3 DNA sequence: TGTGCCAGCAGCCAAGCTGGACAGGGGGCGGCCGGGGAGCTGTATTTT. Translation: CASSQAGQGAAGELYF.

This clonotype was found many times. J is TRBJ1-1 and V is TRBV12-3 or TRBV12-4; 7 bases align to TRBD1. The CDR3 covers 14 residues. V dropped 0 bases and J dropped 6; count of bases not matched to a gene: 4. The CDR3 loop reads CASSLAEGGPEAFF. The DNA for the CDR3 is TGTGCCAGCAGTTTAGCCGAAGGGGGCCCTGAAGCTTTCTTT.

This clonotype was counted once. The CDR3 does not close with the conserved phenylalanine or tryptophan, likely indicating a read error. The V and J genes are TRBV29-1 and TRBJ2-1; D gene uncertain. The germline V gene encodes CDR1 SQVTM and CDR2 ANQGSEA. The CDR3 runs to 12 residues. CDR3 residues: CSVESRNNDQFL. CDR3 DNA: TGCAGCGTTGAGTCTCGAAACAATGATCAGTTCCTC.

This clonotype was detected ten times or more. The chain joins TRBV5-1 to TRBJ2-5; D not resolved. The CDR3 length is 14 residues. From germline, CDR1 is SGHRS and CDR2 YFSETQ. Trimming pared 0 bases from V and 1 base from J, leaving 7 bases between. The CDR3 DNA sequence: TGCGCCAGCAGCTTGGCGTCTATCCAAGAGACCCAGTACTTC. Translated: CASSLASIQETQYF.

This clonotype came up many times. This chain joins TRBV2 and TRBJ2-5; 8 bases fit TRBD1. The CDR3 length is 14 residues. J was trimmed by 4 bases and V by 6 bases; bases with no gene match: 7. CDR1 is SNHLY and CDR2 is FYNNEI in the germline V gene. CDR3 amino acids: CASRVTDRGETQYF. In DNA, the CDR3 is TGTGCCAGCAGAGTGACTGACAGGGGAGAGACCCAGTACTTC.

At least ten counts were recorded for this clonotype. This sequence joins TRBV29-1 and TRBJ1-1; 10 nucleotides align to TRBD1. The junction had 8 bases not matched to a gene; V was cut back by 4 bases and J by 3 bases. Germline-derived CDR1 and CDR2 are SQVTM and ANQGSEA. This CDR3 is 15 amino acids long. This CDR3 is CSVVSGDRGYTEAFF. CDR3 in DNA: TGCAGCGTTGTTTCTGGGGACAGGGGTTACACTGAAGCTTTCTTT.

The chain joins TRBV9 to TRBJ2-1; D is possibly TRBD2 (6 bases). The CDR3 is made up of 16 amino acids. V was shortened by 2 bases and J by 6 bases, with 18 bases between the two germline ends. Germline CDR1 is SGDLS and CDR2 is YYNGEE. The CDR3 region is CASSVLERARGNEQFF. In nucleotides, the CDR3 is TGTGCCAGCAGCGTCCTAGAGCGGGCACGCGGCAATGAGCAGTTCTTC.

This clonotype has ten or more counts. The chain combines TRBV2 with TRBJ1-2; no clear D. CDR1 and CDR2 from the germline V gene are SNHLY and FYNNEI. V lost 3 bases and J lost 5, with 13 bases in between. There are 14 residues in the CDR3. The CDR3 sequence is CASSESAVGYGYTF. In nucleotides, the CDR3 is TGTGCCAGCAGTGAGTCGGCAGTTGGTTATGGCTACACCTTC.

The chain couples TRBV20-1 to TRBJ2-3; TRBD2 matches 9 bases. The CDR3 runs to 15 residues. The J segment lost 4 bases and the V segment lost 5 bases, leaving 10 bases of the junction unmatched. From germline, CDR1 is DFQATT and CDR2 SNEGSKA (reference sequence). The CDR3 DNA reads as TGCAGTGCTCAACGCCTAGCGGGATACGCAGATACGCAGTATTTT. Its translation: CSAQRLAGYADTQYF.

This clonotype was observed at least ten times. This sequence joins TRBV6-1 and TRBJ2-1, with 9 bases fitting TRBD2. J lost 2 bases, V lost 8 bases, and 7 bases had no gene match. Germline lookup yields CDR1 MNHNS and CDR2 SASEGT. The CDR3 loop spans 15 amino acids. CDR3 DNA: TGTGCCAGCGTACCGGGCGGGAGGGCCTACAATGAGCAGTTCTTC. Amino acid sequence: CASVPGGRAYNEQFF.

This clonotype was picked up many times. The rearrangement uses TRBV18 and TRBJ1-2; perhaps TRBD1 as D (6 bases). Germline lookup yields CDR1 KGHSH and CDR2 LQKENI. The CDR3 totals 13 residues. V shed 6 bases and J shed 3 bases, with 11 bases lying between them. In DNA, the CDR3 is TGTGCCAGCTCGCCGGGGGGCGACTATGGCTACACCTTC. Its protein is CASSPGGDYGYTF.

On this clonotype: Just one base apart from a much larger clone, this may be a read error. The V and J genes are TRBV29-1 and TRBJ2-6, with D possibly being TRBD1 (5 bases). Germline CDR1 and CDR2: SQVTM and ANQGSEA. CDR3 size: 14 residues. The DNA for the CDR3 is TGCAGCGCAGACACAAGCTCTGGGGCCAACGTCCTGGCTTTC. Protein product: CSADTSSGANVLAF.

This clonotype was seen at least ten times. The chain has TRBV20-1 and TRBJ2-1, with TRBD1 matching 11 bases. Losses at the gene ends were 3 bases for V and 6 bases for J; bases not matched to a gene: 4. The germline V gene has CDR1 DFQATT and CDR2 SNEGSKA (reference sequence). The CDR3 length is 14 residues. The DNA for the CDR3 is TGCAGTGCTAGGGGGACAGGGGGACTCAATGAGCAGTTCTTC. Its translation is CSARGTGGLNEQFF.

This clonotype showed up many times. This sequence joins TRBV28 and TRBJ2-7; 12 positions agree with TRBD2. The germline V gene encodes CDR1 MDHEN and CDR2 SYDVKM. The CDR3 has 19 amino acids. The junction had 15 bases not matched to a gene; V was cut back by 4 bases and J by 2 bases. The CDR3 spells CASSSPSGRAKVSPYEQYF. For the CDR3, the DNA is TGTGCCAGCAGTTCCCCTAGCGGGAGGGCGAAAGTGTCCCCCTACGAGCAGTACTTC.

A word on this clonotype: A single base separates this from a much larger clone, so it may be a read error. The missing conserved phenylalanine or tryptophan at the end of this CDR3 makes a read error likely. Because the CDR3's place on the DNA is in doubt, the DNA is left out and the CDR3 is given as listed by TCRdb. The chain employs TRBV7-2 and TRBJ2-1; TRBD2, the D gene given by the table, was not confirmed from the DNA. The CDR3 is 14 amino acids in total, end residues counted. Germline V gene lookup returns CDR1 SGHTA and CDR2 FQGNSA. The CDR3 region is CASGVGPNFNERFL.

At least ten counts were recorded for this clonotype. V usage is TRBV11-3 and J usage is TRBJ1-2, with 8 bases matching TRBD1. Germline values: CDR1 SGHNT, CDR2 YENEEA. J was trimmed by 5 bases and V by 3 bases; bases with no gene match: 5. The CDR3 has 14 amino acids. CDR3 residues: CASSFRDRKYGYTF. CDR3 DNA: TGTGCCAGCAGCTTCCGGGACAGGAAATATGGCTACACCTTC.

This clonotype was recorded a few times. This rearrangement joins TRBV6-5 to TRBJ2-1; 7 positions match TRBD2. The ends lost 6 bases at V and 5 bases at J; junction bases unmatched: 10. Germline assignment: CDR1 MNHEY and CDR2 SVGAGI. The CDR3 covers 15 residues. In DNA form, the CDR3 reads TGTGCCAGCAGACGTGACGGGACTACCAACAATGAGCAGTTCTTC. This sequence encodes CASRRDGTTNNEQFF.

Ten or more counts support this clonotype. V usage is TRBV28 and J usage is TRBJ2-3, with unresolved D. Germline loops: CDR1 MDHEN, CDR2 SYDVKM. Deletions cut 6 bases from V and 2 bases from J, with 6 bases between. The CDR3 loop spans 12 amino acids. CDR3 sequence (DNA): TGTGCCAGCAGCTTTAACACAGATACGCAGTATTTT. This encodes CASSFNTDTQYF.

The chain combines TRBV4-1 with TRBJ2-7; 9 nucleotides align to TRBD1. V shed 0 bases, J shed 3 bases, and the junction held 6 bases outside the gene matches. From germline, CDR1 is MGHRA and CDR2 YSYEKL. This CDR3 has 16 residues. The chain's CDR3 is CASSQDIGQGIYEQYF. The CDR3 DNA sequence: TGCGCCAGCAGCCAAGATATTGGACAGGGGATCTACGAGCAGTACTTC.

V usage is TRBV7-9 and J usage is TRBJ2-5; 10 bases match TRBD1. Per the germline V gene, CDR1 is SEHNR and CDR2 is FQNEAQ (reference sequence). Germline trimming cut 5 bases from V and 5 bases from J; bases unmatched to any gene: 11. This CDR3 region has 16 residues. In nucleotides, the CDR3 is TGTGCCAGCAGCCCAGGACAGGGGGTTTTTTCGGAGACCCAGTACTTC. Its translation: CASSPGQGVFSETQYF.

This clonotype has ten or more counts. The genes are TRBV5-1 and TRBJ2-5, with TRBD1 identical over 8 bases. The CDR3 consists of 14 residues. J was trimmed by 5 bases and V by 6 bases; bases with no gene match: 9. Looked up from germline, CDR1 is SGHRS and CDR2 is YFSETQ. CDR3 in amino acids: CASTGRGRRETQYF. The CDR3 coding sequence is TGCGCCAGCACGGGCAGGGGGCGTCGGGAGACCCAGTACTTC.